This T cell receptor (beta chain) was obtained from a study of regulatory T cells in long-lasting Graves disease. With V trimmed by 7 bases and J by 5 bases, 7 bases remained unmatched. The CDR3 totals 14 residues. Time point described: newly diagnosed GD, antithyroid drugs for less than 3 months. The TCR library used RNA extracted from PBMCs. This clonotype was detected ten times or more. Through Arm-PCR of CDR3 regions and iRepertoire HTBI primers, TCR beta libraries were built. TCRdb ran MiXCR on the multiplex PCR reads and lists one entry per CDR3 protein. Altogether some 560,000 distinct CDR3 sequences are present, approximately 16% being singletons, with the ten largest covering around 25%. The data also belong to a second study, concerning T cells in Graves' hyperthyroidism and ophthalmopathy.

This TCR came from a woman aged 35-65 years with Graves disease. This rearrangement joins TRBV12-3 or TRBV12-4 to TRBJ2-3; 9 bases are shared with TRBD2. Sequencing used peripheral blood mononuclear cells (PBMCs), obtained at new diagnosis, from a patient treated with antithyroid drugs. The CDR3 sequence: CASTVGAGGDTQYF. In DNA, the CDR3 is TGTGCCAGCACGGTTGGAGCGGGGGGAGATACGCAGTATTTT.